Listed below are T cell receptor beta chains from one sample, sequenced in a study of beta chain features in type 1 diabetes. The repertoire was sequenced with immunoSEQ multiplex PCR; TCRdb's copy has only in-frame clones and lacks some. This sample has about half a million clones, with roughly 31% found just once. Input material: naive CD4+ T cells from blood. The source is a man aged 18 to 35 in good health. Both conserved end residues are part of each CDR3. A D gene is named only where the DNA matches it firmly. The listing skips clone size in some rows; elsewhere it reads once, few, many or a size class.

TRBJ2-7 | few | TRBV18 | NA | TGTGCCAGCTCACGGGGAGCGGGCTACGAGCAGTACTTC | CASSRGAGYEQYF
TRBJ2-3 | NA | TRBV11-2 | TRBD2 | TGTGCCAGCAGCTCAAAGACCGCGGGAGGGCCTAGGGATACGCAGTATTTT | CASSSKTAGGPRDTQYF
TRBJ1-5 | few | TRBV30 | NA | TGTGCCTGGAGTCAGGACAGCCGCAATCAGCCCCAGCATTTT | CAWSQDSRNQPQHF
TRBJ2-1 | NA | TRBV7-2 | TRBD2 | TGTGCCAGCAGCCGACTAGCGGGAGGGCTGATGGAGCAGTTCTTC | CASSRLAGGLMEQFF
TRBJ2-7 | NA | TRBV21-1 | NA | TGTGCCAGCAGCAAAGCCAGCAGGCACCCCTACGAGCAGTACTTC | CASSKASRHPYEQYF
TRBJ1-2 | few | TRBV30 | NA | TGTGCCTGGAGTGTACGGGAAGATGGGGGCTACACCTTC | CAWSVREDGGYTF
TRBJ1-1 | few | TRBV30 | NA | TGTGCCTGGAGGGTTTCAGGGAACACTGAAGCTTTCTTT | CAWRVSGNTEAFF
TRBJ1-5 | few | TRBV7-2 | NA | TGTGCCAGCAGCTCACAGGGTAGCAATCAGCCCCAGCATTTT | CASSSQGSNQPQHF
TRBJ2-1 | NA | TRBV11-2 | NA | TGTGCCAGCAGCCGGGGGAATGAGCAGTTCTTC | CASSRGNEQFF
TRBJ2-5 | NA | TRBV7-2 | NA | TGTGCCAGCAGCTTATTTCCTCGGCAACTACAAGAGACCCAGTACTTC | CASSLFPRQLQETQYF
TRBJ2-5 | few | TRBV29-1 | NA | TGCAGCGTTGATGCGAGACAGCGGGAGACCCAGTACTTC | CSVDARQRETQYF
TRBJ2-1 | NA | TRBV29-1 | NA | TGCAGCGTTGCGAGGCAGGGGAATTACAATGAGCAGTTCTTC | CSVARQGNYNEQFF
TRBJ1-2 | NA | TRBV4-3 | NA | TGCGCCAGCAGCCAAGATCAATCGACCGACTATGGCTACACCTTC | CASSQDQSTDYGYTF
TRBJ2-1 | NA | TRBV7-6 | TRBD2 | TGTGCCAGCAGCTTACGGCGACTAGCGGACTACAATGAGCAGTTCTTC | CASSLRRLADYNEQFF
TRBJ2-1 | NA | TRBV9 | TRBD2 | TGTGCCAGCAGCGTAGGCGGGAGGTACAATGAGCAGTTCTTC | CASSVGGRYNEQFF